This T cell receptor beta chain was sequenced in a study of blood T cell repertoires in COVID-19. As for the study in general: Both acute and convalescent COVID-19 samples were obtained from the United States, Italy and Spain. PBMCs, B-cell-depleted T cells, or T cells provided the cDNA or gDNA that made up the material.

Authors' analysis steps: How many nucleated cells were present was estimated from reference gene primer amplification. TCRdb keeps only in-frame clones here, not all; method: immunoSEQ multiplex PCR. V, J and clone size were drawn from that table, and D and trimming were deduced from the DNA. In the table there are under 150,000 clones, around three quarters of which are singletons. This CDR3 is built from 12 residues. CDR1 is SGHRS, CDR2 YFSETQ, per germline. Losses at the gene ends were 7 bases for V and 6 bases for J; bases not matched to a gene: 5. This clonotype was sampled from a man aged 55-75 years with acute or convalescent COVID-19. V and J are TRBV5-1 and TRBJ2-3, with 7 nucleotides matching TRBD2. Sequenced input: peripheral blood. CDR3 sequence reads: CASGGEPDTQYF. CDR3 DNA: TGCGCCAGCGGGGGGGAGCCGGATACGCAGTATTTT. The full variable domain, completed using reference TRBV5-1 and TRBJ2-3, is KAGVTQTPRYLIKTRGQQVTLSCSPISGHRSVSWYQQTPGQGLQFLFEYFSETQRNKGNFPGRFSGRQFSNSRSEMNVSTLELGDSALYLCASGGEPDTQYFGPGTRLTVL.